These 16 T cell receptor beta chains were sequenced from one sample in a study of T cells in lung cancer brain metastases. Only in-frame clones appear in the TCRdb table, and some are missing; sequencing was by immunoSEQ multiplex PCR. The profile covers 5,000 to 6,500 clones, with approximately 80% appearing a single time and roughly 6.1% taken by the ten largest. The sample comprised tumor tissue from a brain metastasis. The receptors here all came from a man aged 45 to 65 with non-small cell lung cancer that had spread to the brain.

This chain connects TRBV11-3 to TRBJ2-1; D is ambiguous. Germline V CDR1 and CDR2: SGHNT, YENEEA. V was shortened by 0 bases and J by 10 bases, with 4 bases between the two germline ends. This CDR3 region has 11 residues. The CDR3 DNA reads TGTGCCAGCAGCTTAGAGGGGGAGCAGTTCTTC. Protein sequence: CASSLEGEQFF.

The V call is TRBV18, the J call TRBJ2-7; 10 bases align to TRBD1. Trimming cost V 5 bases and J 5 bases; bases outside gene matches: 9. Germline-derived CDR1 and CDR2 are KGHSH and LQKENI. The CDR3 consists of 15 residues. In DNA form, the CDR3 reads TGTGCCAGCTCAAACCGACAGGGGGCTACCGACGAGCAGTACTTC. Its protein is CASSNRQGATDEQYF.

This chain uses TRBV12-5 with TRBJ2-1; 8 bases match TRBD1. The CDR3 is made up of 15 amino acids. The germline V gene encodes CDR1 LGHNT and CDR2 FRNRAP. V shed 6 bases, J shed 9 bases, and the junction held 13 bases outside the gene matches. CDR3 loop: CASGTGTGDFGEQFF. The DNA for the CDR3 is TGTGCTAGTGGCACCGGGACAGGCGATTTCGGTGAGCAGTTCTTC.

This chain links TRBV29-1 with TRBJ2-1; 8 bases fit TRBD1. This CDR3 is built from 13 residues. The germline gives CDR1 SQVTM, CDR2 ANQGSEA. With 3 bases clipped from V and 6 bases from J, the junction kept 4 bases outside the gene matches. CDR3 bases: TGCAGCGTTGACAGGGGGCTCTCCAATGAGCAGTTCTTC. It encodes CSVDRGLSNEQFF.

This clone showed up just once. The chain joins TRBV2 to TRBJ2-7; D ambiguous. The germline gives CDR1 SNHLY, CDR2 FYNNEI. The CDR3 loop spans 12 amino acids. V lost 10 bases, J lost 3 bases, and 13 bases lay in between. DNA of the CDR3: TGTGCCAACGAACGACTGAACTACGAGCAGTACTTC. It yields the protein CANERLNYEQYF.

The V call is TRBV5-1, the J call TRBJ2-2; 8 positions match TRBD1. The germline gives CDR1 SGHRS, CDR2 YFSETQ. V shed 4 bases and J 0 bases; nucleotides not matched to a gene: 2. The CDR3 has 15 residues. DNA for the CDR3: TGCGCCAGCAGCCCGGACAGGGCGAACACCGGGGAGCTGTTTTTT. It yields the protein CASSPDRANTGELFF.

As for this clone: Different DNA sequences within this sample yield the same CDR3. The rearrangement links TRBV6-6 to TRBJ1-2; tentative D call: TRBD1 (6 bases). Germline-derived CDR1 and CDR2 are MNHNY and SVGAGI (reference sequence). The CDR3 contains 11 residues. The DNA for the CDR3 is TGTGCGGCGGGGGGGGCTTATGGCTACACCTTC. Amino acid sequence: CAAGGAYGYTF.

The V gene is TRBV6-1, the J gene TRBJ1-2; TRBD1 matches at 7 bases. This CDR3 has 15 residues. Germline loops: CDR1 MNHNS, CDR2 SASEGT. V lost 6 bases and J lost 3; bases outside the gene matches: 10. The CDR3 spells CASRPETGTDYGYTF. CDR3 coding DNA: TGTGCCAGCAGGCCCGAAACCGGGACAGACTATGGCTACACCTTC.

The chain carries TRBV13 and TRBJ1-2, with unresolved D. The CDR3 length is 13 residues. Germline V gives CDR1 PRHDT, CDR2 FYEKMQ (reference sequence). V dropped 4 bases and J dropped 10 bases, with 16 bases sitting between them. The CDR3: CASSSGRDGYYTF. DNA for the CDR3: TGTGCCAGCAGCTCGGGCCGAGACGGATACTACACCTTC.

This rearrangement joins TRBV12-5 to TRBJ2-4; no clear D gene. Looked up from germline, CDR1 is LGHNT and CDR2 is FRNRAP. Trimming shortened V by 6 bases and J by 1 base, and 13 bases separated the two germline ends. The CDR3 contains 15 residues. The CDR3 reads CASGPDSGAKNIQYF. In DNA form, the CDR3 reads TGTGCTAGTGGCCCCGACTCTGGGGCCAAAAACATTCAGTACTTC.

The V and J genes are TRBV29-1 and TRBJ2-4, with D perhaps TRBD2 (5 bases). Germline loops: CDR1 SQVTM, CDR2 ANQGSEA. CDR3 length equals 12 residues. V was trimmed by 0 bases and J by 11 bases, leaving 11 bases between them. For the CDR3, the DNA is TGCAGCGTTGAAGATACCGGGGTTCTTCAGTACTTC. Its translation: CSVEDTGVLQYF.

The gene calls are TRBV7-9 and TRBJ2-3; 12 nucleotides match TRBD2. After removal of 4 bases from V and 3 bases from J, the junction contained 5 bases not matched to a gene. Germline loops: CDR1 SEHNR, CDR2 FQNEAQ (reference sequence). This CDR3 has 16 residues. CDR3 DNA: TGTGCCAGCAGCTGGCGGACTAGCGGGGTAACAGATACGCAGTATTTT. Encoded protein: CASSWRTSGVTDTQYF.

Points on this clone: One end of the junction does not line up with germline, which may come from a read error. In nucleotides, the CDR3 is TGTGCCAGCAGCCCTATCGGGACGTTTAATTCACCCTTCCACTTT. Amino acid sequence: CASSPIGTFNSPFHF. The chain carries TRBV7-2 and TRBJ1-6, with D tentatively TRBD1 (5 bases). CDR1 is SGHTA, CDR2 FQGNSA, per germline. The CDR3 contains 15 residues.

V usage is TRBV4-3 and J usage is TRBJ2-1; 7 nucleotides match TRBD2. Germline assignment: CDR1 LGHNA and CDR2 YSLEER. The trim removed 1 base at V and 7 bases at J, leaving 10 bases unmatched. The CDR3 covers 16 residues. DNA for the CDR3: TGCGCCAGCAGCCAAGCGACTAGCCGGGATGAGAATGAGCAGTTCTTC. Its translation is CASSQATSRDENEQFF.

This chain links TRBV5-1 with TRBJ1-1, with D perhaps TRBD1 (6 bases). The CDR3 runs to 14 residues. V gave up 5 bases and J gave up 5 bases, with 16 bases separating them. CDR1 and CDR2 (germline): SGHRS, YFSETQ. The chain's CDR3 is CASRTDSRGTEAFF. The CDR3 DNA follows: TGCGCCAGCAGAACGGACAGCCGAGGGACTGAAGCTTTCTTT.

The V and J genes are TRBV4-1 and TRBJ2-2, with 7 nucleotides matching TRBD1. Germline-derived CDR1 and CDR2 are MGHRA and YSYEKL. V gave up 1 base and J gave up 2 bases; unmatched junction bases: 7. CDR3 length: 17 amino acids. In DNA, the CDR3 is TGCGCCAGCAGCCAAGGTTACAGGACAGGTAACACCGGGGAGCTGTTTTTT. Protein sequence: CASSQGYRTGNTGELFF.